These T cell receptor beta chains were read from a single sample in a study of T-cell reconstitution after alpha-beta-depleted transplantation in children. TCRdb passed the PCR reads through MiXCR, listing each CDR3 protein once. The table has around 100,000 distinct CDR3 sequences, 10% to 13% seen once; the top ten hold about 34%. The specimen was PBMCs, collected before TCRalphabeta/CD19-depleted stem cell transplant. The receptors stem from a boy aged 2 to 10 with acute lymphoblastic leukemia, due to receive a stem cell transplant. CDR3s include the opening cysteine and the closing phenylalanine or tryptophan. The D gene is left open where the match is weak. Clone size is given for some rows only: seen once, a few or many times, or a class if the clone is expanded.

>NA|16|TRBV7-3|TRBD2|TRBJ2-1
TGTGCCAGCAGCGTATCCCCAAGAGCGGGAGGACATGAGCAGTTCTTC
CASSVSPRAGGHEQFF
>few|14|TRBV6-2/TRBV6-3|NA|TRBJ2-5
TGTGCCAGCAGTTACTCGAGCAGGGGAGAGACCCAGTACTTC
CASSYSSRGETQYF
>few|17|TRBV3-1|NA|TRBJ1-4
TGTGCCAGCAGCCAAGTCCCCCCGGGACCTACTAATGAAAAACTGTTTTTT
CASSQVPPGPTNEKLFF
>NA|18|TRBV10-3|TRBD2|TRBJ2-3
TGTGCCATCAGTGAGTCCCTTAAACTAGCGGGAGAGGGGAATACGCAGTATTTT
CAISESLKLAGEGNTQYF
>NA|16|TRBV11-2|NA|TRBJ2-3
TGTGCCAGCAGTTCCGGTACAGGGACATCCGGAGATACGCAGTATTTT
CASSSGTGTSGDTQYF
>few|14|TRBV20-1|TRBD2|TRBJ2-1
TGCAGTGCTAGTAGTACTAGCGGGAGGAATGAGCAGTTCTTC
CSASSTSGRNEQFF
>many|17|TRBV20-1|NA|TRBJ2-5
TGCAGTGCTCCCAGGGGGGGGATAGCGGGGTACCAAGAGACCCAGTACTTC
CSAPRGGIAGYQETQYF
>few|18|TRBV3-1|NA|TRBJ2-2
TGTGCCAGCAGCCAAGAGCACAGGGTCTTGGAACGCACCGGGGAGCTGTTTTTT
CASSQEHRVLERTGELFF
>many|14|TRBV7-6|TRBD2|TRBJ2-1
TGTGCCAGCAGCCGGACTAGCGGAAACAATGAGCAGTTCTTC
CASSRTSGNNEQFF
>many|13|TRBV12-3/TRBV12-4|NA|TRBJ1-1
TGTGCCAGCAACATCCTCGGGGGCACTGAAGCTTTCTTT
CASNILGGTEAFF
>few|12|TRBV20-1|NA|TRBJ1-3
TGCAGTGTACAGGCTAACGGAAACACCATATATTTT
CSVQANGNTIYF
>NA|11|TRBV20-1|NA|TRBJ2-2
TGCAGTGCTGCGGGAAACGGGGAGCTGTTTTTT
CSAAGNGELFF
>NA|16|TRBV6-2/TRBV6-3|TRBD2|TRBJ2-7
TGTGCCAGCAGCCCCCGGACTAGCGGGACGGGCTACGAGCAGTACTTC
CASSPRTSGTGYEQYF
>medium-sized|16|TRBV7-9|NA|TRBJ2-1
TGTGCCAGCAGCTTTCAGCCCTTGAGCTCCTACAATGAGCAGTTCTTC
CASSFQPLSSYNEQFF
>once|13|TRBV5-1|NA|TRBJ1-1
TGCGCCAGCAGGTCGGGCCCGAACACTGAAGCTTTCTTT
CASRSGPNTEAFF
>few|14|TRBV29-1|TRBD1|TRBJ2-5
TGCAGCCATTCCGGGACAGGGGGCGTGGAGACCCAGTACTTC
CSHSGTGGVETQYF
>many|16|TRBV20-1|NA|TRBJ1-6
TGCAGTGCTAGGGCCGGGACGCAGGCGATTAATTCACCCCTCCACTTT
CSARAGTQAINSPLHF
>NA|15|TRBV30|NA|TRBJ1-5
TGTGCCTGGAGTGTATTAGAGTCGGGTGGTCAGCCCCAGCATTTT
CAWSVLESGGQPQHF
>few|16|TRBV27|TRBD2|TRBJ2-7
TGTGCCAGCAGTTTAAGGGGGACTAGCGGCCACTACGAGCAGTACTTC
CASSLRGTSGHYEQYF
>NA|14|TRBV27|NA|TRBJ1-1
TGTGCCAGCAGTTTAGATCACACGAACACTGAAGCTTTCTTT
CASSLDHTNTEAFF
>few|16|TRBV12-3/TRBV12-4|TRBD1|TRBJ1-2
TGTGCCAGCAGTTTATTACAGGGGAAACTTGTCTATGGCTACACCTTC
CASSLLQGKLVYGYTF
>NA|12|TRBV7-9|NA|TRBJ2-7
TGTGCCAGCAGCTACGATCCCTACGAGCAGTACTTC
CASSYDPYEQYF
>many|15|TRBV6-1|NA|TRBJ2-2
TGTGCCAGCAGTCAGAACCGCGTAGTGGCCGGGGAGCTGTTTTTT
CASSQNRVVAGELFF
>few|13|TRBV30|NA|TRBJ2-1
TGTGCCTGGATGTTCGAAAACTACAATGAGCAGTTCTTC
CAWMFENYNEQFF
>NA|15|TRBV24-1|TRBD1|TRBJ1-2
TGTGCCACCAGTGATGCCTCGACAGGGATCGATGGCTACACCTTC
CATSDASTGIDGYTF
>NA|15|TRBV3-1|TRBD2|TRBJ2-2
TGTGCCAGCAGCCAAGTATCTAGCGGAATCGGGGAGCTGTTTTTT
CASSQVSSGIGELFF
>few|15|TRBV3-1|TRBD2|TRBJ2-2
TGTGCCAGCAGCCCGGGGGGAGATAGTACCGGGGAGCTGTTTTTT
CASSPGGDSTGELFF
>NA|15|TRBV20-1|TRBD1|TRBJ2-7
TGCAGTGCTAGAGATGTAGACAGGGGTACGTACGAGCAGTACTTC
CSARDVDRGTYEQYF
>many|15|TRBV14|NA|TRBJ2-5
TGTGCCAGCAGCCCCTTTACATCGTACCAAGAGACCCAGTACTTC
CASSPFTSYQETQYF
>NA|19|TRBV6-5|NA|TRBJ1-5
TGTGCCAGCAGTTACTCGCTAAACAACCGGGCCAGCAAGGGACAGCCCCAGCATTTT
CASSYSLNNRASKGQPQHF
>few|14|TRBV28|TRBD2|TRBJ2-7
TGTGCCAGCAGTCCGGGACTAGACCGAGACGAGCAGTACTTC
CASSPGLDRDEQYF
>few|16|TRBV7-8|TRBD1|TRBJ2-1
TGTGCCAGCAGCTCTTCCGGGACAGGGAGTAACAATGAGCAGTTCTTC
CASSSSGTGSNNEQFF
>NA|11|TRBV3-1|NA|TRBJ1-4
TGTGCCAGCAGCCCGAGGGTCAGGGTGGGTTTC
CASSPRVRVGF
>few|14|TRBV5-1|TRBD2|TRBJ2-1
TGCGCCAGCAGCTTGGGAGGCAGCGGGAGTGAGCAGTTCTTC
CASSLGGSGSEQFF
>many|16|TRBV12-3/TRBV12-4|NA|TRBJ2-5
TGTGCCAGCAGTTCACAAGGACAGCGTGGGGGAGAGACCCAGTACTTC
CASSSQGQRGGETQYF
>few|13|TRBV20-1|NA|TRBJ2-5
TGCAGTGCTCCAGCCCCCACCCCAGAGACCCAGTACTTC
CSAPAPTPETQYF
>NA|14|TRBV2|NA|TRBJ1-1
TGTGCCAGCAGTGAAAAGGGTGACAGCACTGAAGCTTTCTTT
CASSEKGDSTEAFF
>many|15|TRBV5-1|TRBD1|TRBJ2-7
TGCGCCAGCAGCCCGGGGACAGGGGGTATTCGGGAGCAGTACTTC
CASSPGTGGIREQYF
>NA|16|TRBV6-5|TRBD2|TRBJ2-1
TGTGCCAGCAGTTACCGGACTAGCGGGAGCCACAATGAGCAGTTCTTC
CASSYRTSGSHNEQFF
>many|16|TRBV5-1|TRBD1|TRBJ2-2
TGCGCCAGCAGCTTCGGACAGGGTGCGAACACCGGGGAGCTGTTTTTT
CASSFGQGANTGELFF
>few|16|TRBV20-1|TRBD2|TRBJ2-1
TGCAGTGCTTCCCTACCGGGGCTAGCGGGAGTTACTGAGCAGTTCTTC
CSASLPGLAGVTEQFF
>NA|14|TRBV6-4|NA|TRBJ2-1
TGTACCAGCAGTGACGGGCCTGGTGGAAATGAGCAGTTCTTC
CTSSDGPGGNEQFF